The source of this T cell receptor beta chain is a study of T cell repertoires in cytomegalovirus infection. Overall study context: It was the public TCR beta signatures that indicated both CMV infection and matching HLA type.

The sample holds a few counts of this clonotype. The antigen remains unidentified. Study-level findings and limits: Across the ex vivo response, the dominant clonotypes were HLA-C-restricted CMV-specific TCR beta clonotypes. CMV carriers having the relevant HLA were flagged by cumulative public TCR beta family frequency.

TCRdb re-called the reads with MiXCR, one entry per CDR3 protein. The data contain about 110,000 distinct CDR3 sequences, around a tenth of them singletons. The receptor comes from a human donor in good health (CMV status not recorded). Some clones in this sample may be carry-over from other donors' samples. The sample comprised PBMCs, sequenced either directly or after in vitro stimulation (not recorded which).

This CDR3 is CASTGSGQGIEKLFF. In DNA, the CDR3 is TGTGCCAGCACCGGGTCGGGACAGGGGATTGAAAAACTGTTTTTT. V gene TRBV28 combines with J gene TRBJ1-4, with TRBD1 matching 10 bases. Germline CDR1 is MDHEN and CDR2 is SYDVKM. The ends lost 7 bases at V and 7 bases at J; junction bases unmatched: 9. The CDR3 runs 15 residues.